This T cell receptor beta chain appears in the sequencing data of a study of low-dose radiotherapy and immunotherapy resistance in tumors. Study information: Cohort 2 received 1 Gy per fraction every two weeks, totaling 13 Gy over 26 weeks.

Eligibility criteria specified advanced solid malignancies devoid of tumor-infiltrating lymphocytes. TRAV and TRBV primers primed cDNA for both TCRalpha and TCRbeta. With a V-primer adapter and a constant-region primer, TCRs were amplified for roughly 18 PCR cycles. TCRdb passed the reads through MiXCR, listing each CDR3 protein once. The repertoire has roughly 15,000 distinct CDR3 sequences, about 75% of them found once; the top ten carry 4.5% to 5%. Germline CDR1 is SQVTM and CDR2 is ANQGSEA. With 4 bases removed from V and 1 base from J, the gap between germline ends came to 13 bases. This CDR3 spans 14 amino acids.

This TCR was recovered from a human donor with advanced metastatic prostate, ovarian, gallbladder or colorectal cancer (not recorded which). This table probably holds off-target reads from a library built for another chain. The chain joins TRBV29-1 to TRBJ1-2; TRBD1 is a possible D gene (6 bases). In nucleotides, the CDR3 is TGCAGCGTTGTGGACAGCGATCTTAACTATGGCTACACCTTC. This gives the protein CSVVDSDLNYGYTF.